A selection of T cell receptor beta chains follows, all from one sample in a study of human T cells and chemical hapten exposure. TCRdb re-called the RACE reads through MiXCR, storing one row per CDR3 protein. The data hold around 130,000 distinct CDR3 sequences, with 8.5% to 9.5% observed a single time. Source material: whole blood. These receptors came from a male donor in good health. Some clones in this sample may be carry-over from other donors' samples. Each CDR3 is given with its conserved first and last residue. D genes are given only for firm matches. Clone size appears in some rows only: once, few, many, or a class for an expanded clone.

D gene,clone size,CDR3 length,V gene,J gene,CDR3 protein,CDR3 DNA
-,few,21,TRBV7-9,TRBJ2-7,CASSFLQGAGHPLSPSYEQYF,TGTGCCAGCAGCTTCTTGCAGGGAGCAGGTCACCCTTTGTCCCCCTCCTACGAGCAGTACTTC
-,-,15,TRBV10-2,TRBJ2-3,CASSEIGRSTDTQYF,TGCGCCAGCAGTGAGATTGGAAGGAGCACAGATACGCAGTATTTT
TRBD2,few,16,TRBV10-3,TRBJ2-3,CAISVGLAGGGDTQYF,TGTGCCATCAGTGTTGGGCTAGCGGGGGGCGGAGATACGCAGTATTTT
TRBD1,few,14,TRBV5-5,TRBJ1-1,CASSIGQGPYGAFF,TGTGCCAGCAGCATCGGACAGGGTCCTTACGGAGCTTTCTTT
-,-,14,TRBV7-9,TRBJ2-1,CASSPGIDSFEQFF,TGTGCCAGCAGCCCCGGAATAGATAGTTTTGAGCAGTTCTTC
TRBD1,-,15,TRBV12-3/TRBV12-4,TRBJ1-5,CASSLGTGVGQPQHF,TGTGCCAGCAGCCTGGGTACAGGGGTGGGTCAGCCCCAGCATTTT
-,-,16,TRBV9,TRBJ2-3,CASSDHQTGPTDTQYF,TGTGCCAGCAGCGACCACCAGACAGGTCCCACAGATACGCAGTATTTT
TRBD2,-,16,TRBV27,TRBJ2-5,CASSSARRELPETQYF,TGTGCCAGCAGTTCCGCCCGGCGGGAGCTTCCAGAGACCCAGTACTTC
-,many,16,TRBV5-6,TRBJ2-4,CASSSYRNLAKNIQYF,TGTGCCAGCAGTAGTTACAGGAACTTAGCCAAAAACATTCAGTACTTC
-,few,14,TRBV24-1,TRBJ2-1,CATSETGAYNEQFF,TGTGCCACCAGTGAGACGGGAGCGTACAATGAGCAGTTCTTC
-,-,14,TRBV20-1,TRBJ1-3,CSARGPLSGNTIYF,TGCAGTGCTAGAGGGCCCCTCTCTGGAAACACCATATATTTT
TRBD1,-,15,TRBV10-3,TRBJ1-2,CASTGEGATGYGYTF,TGTGCCAGTACGGGTGAGGGGGCCACTGGCTATGGCTACACCTTC
-,few,14,TRBV15,TRBJ2-4,CATSRGGGADIQYF,TGTGCCACCAGCAGAGGAGGAGGGGCGGACATTCAGTACTTC
TRBD2,few,14,TRBV29-1,TRBJ2-1,CSVVGAGEYFEQFF,TGCAGCGTTGTAGGCGCGGGAGAGTACTTTGAGCAGTTCTTC
TRBD2,many,16,TRBV29-1,TRBJ2-1,CSVETSGRGSYNEQFF,TGCAGCGTGGAGACTAGCGGGAGAGGGTCCTACAATGAGCAGTTCTTC
-,many,14,TRBV21-1,TRBJ2-7,CASSHQGCIDEQYF,TGTGCCAGCAGCCATCAGGGTTGTATCGACGAGCAGTACTTC
-,few,14,TRBV20-1,TRBJ1-6,CSASGHTPNSPLHF,TGCAGTGCTAGCGGGCACACGCCTAATTCACCCCTCCACTTT
TRBD1,few,15,TRBV5-5,TRBJ2-1,CASSVWDRAGNEQFF,TGTGCCAGCAGCGTATGGGACAGGGCGGGCAATGAGCAGTTCTTC
-,few,14,TRBV5-1,TRBJ2-5,CASSLENYKETQYF,TGCGCCAGCAGCTTGGAAAATTATAAAGAGACCCAGTACTTC
-,few,16,TRBV10-3,TRBJ1-4,CAISESLTGFGEKLFF,TGTGCCATCAGTGAGTCCCTTACAGGGTTCGGCGAAAAACTGTTTTTT
TRBD1,few,14,TRBV30,TRBJ1-1,CAWSEGQANTEAFF,TGTGCCTGGAGTGAGGGACAGGCGAACACTGAAGCTTTCTTT
TRBD2,many,14,TRBV29-1,TRBJ2-2,CSVGTSRNTGELFF,TGCAGCGTCGGGACTAGCAGAAACACCGGGGAGCTGTTTTTT
TRBD2,few,15,TRBV27,TRBJ2-1,CASSSPGLAGVEQFF,TGTGCCAGCAGTTCACCCGGACTAGCGGGAGTTGAGCAGTTCTTC
-,many,12,TRBV18,TRBJ1-1,CASSPRGPEAFF,TGTGCCAGCTCACCGCGGGGGCCTGAAGCTTTCTTT
TRBD2,many,18,TRBV20-1,TRBJ2-1,CSARDLDPSGGIYNEQFF,TGCAGTGCTAGAGATTTAGACCCTAGCGGGGGGATCTACAATGAGCAGTTCTTC
TRBD2,few,16,TRBV4-3,TRBJ2-3,CASSLSGTSGTDTQYF,TGCGCCAGCAGCCTCTCCGGGACTAGCGGCACAGATACGCAGTATTTT
-,-,14,TRBV14,TRBJ1-1,CASSLTSRNTEAFF,TGTGCCAGCAGCCTTACGTCGCGGAACACTGAAGCTTTCTTT
-,few,15,TRBV7-9,TRBJ2-2,CASSAGTANTGELFF,TGTGCCAGCAGCGCCGGGACGGCGAACACCGGGGAGCTGTTTTTT
-,-,14,TRBV7-2,TRBJ2-7,CASSSPGDTHEQYF,TGTGCCAGCAGCTCCCCCGGGGATACCCACGAGCAGTACTTC
TRBD1,-,13,TRBV7-3,TRBJ2-2,CASSLNRGRELFF,TGTGCCAGCAGCTTAAACAGGGGACGGGAGCTGTTTTTT
TRBD2,few,15,TRBV7-2,TRBJ2-7,CASSPTSGSYYEQYF,TGTGCCAGCAGTCCAACTAGCGGGAGTTATTACGAGCAGTACTTC
-,-,18,TRBV3-1,TRBJ2-2,CASSQVTLGRRGTGELFF,TGTGCCAGCAGCCAAGTGACCCTGGGCCGGCGTGGCACCGGGGAGCTGTTTTTT
-,many,15,TRBV6-5,TRBJ2-1,CASRALRGPYNEQFF,TGTGCCAGCCGAGCCCTCAGGGGTCCCTACAATGAGCAGTTCTTC
-,few,15,TRBV11-2,TRBJ1-2,CASSTTGTASYGYTF,TGTGCCAGCAGCACAACCGGGACCGCTTCTTATGGCTACACCTTC
-,few,17,TRBV9,TRBJ1-3,CASSVGAARASGNTIYF,TGTGCCAGCAGCGTAGGAGCCGCCAGAGCCTCTGGAAACACCATATATTTT
-,-,11,TRBV2,TRBJ2-1,CASSNGGKQFF,TGTGCCAGCAGCAACGGAGGCAAGCAGTTCTTC